This T cell receptor (beta chain) emerged from a study of blood T cells in healthy people across ages. CDR1 is LGHNA, CDR2 YNFKEQ, per germline. V was cut by 1 base and J by 0 bases, with 13 bases left in between. The CDR3 consists of 16 residues. A J-beta primer mix and a sample-barcoded 5' primer were used in a second PCR of about 7 to 12 cycles. Each CDR3 protein gets one entry after TCRdb re-called the 5' RACE reads with MiXCR. The data show approximately 730,000 distinct CDR3 sequences, about 55% seen once. The rearrangement links TRBV4-2 to TRBJ2-7, with D hard to call. The sequenced sample consisted of blood. This receptor was identified in a man older than 75 in good health. The CDR3 nucleotides are TGTGCCAGCAGCCAAGGAGGCGGCCTGAGCTCCTACGAGCAGTACTTC. This sequence encodes CASSQGGGLSSYEQYF.